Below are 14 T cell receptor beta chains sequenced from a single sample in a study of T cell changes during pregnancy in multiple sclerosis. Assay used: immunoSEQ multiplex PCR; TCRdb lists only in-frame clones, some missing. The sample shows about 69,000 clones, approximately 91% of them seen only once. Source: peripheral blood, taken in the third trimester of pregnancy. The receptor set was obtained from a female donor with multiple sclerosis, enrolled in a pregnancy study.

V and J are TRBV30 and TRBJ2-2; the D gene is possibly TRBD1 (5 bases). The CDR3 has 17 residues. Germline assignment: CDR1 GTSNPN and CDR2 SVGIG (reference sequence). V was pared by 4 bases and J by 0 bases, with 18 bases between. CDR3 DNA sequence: TGTGCCTGGACTACTCCGTGGCAGGGTTCGAACACCGGGGAGCTGTTTTTT. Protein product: CAWTTPWQGSNTGELFF.

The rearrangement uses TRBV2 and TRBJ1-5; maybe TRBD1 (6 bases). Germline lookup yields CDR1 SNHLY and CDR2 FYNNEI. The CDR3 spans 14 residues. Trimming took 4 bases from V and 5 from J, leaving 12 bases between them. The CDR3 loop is CASSVEGGDQPQHF. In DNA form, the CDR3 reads TGTGCCAGCAGTGTAGAGGGGGGGGATCAGCCCCAGCATTTT.

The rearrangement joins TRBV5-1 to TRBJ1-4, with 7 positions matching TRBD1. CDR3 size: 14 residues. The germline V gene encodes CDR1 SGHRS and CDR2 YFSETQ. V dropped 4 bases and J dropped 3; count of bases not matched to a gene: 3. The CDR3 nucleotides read TGCGCCAGCAGCAGGGGGCCGGCTAATGAAAAACTGTTTTTT. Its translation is CASSRGPANEKLFF.

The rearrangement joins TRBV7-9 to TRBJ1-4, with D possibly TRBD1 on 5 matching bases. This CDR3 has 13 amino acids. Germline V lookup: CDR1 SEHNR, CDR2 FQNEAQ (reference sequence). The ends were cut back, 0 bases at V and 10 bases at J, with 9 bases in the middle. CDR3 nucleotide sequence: TGTGCCAGCAGCTTAGCCTGGGGCGGAAAACTGTTTTTT. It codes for CASSLAWGGKLFF.

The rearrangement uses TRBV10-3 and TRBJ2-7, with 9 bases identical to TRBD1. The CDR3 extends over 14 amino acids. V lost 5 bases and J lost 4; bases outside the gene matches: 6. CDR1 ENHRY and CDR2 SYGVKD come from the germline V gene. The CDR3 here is CAISILDRGYEQYF. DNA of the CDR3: TGTGCCATCAGTATATTAGACAGGGGGTACGAGCAGTACTTC.

CDR3 nucleotides: TGTGCCAGCAGCTTGGGGGGACAAGATCAGCCCCAGCATTTT. Protein sequence: CASSLGGQDQPQHF. V and J are TRBV5-6 and TRBJ1-5; D is possibly TRBD1 (6 bases). Germline CDR1 SGHDT, CDR2 YYEEEE. The CDR3 is 14 amino acids. With 0 bases removed from V and 5 bases from J, the gap between germline ends came to 9 bases.

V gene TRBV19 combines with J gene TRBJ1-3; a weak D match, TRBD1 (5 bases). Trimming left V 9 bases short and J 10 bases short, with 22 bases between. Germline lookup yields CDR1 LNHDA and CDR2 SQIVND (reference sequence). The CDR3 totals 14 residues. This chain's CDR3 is CASGGERFSATIYF. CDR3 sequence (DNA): TGTGCCAGCGGGGGGGAGCGGTTCTCGGCTACCATATATTTT.

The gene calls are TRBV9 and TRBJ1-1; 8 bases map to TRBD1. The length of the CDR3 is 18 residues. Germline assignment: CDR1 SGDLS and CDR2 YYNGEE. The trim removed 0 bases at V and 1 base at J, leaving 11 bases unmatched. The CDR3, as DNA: TGTGCCAGCAGCGTAGATCTTGTGGAGGACAGGGAGAACACTGAAGCTTTCTTT. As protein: CASSVDLVEDRENTEAFF.

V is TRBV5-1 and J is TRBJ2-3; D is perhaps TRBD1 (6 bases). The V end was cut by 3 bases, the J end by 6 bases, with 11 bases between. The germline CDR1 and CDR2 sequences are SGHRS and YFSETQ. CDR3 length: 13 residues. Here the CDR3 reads CASSYTGPDTQYF. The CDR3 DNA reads TGCGCCAGCAGCTATACAGGGCCGGATACGCAGTATTTT.

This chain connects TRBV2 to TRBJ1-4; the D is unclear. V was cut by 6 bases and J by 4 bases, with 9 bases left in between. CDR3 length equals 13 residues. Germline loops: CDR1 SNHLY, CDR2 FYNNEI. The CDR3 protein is CASSADHNEKLFF. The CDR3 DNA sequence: TGTGCCAGCAGCGCGGATCATAATGAAAAACTGTTTTTT.

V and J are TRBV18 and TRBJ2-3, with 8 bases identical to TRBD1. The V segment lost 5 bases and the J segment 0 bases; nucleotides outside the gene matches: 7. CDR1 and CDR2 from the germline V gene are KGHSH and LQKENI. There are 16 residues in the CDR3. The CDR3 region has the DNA TGTGCCAGCTCAATAGACAGGGGCAAGAGCACAGATACGCAGTATTTT. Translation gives CASSIDRGKSTDTQYF.

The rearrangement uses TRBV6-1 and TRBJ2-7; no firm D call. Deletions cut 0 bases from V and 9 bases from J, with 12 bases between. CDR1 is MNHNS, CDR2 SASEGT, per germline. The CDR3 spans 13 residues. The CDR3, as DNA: TGTGCCAGCAGTGAAGCTGGCATCCCCCGGCAGTACTTC. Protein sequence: CASSEAGIPRQYF.

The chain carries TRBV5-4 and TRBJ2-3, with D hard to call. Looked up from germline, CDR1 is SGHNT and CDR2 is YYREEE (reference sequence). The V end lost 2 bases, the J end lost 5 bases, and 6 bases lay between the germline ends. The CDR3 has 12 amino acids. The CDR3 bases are TGTGCCAGCAGCTTCGGTGGAGATACGCAGTATTTT. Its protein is CASSFGGDTQYF.

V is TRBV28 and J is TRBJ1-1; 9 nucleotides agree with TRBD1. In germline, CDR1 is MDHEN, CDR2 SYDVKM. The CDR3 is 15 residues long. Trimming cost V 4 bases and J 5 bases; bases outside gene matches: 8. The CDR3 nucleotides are TGTGCCAGCAGTTCGCCGGGACAGGGAGGAACTGAAGCTTTCTTT. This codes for CASSSPGQGGTEAFF. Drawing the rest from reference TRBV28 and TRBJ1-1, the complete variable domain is DVKVTQSSRYLVKRTGEKVFLECVQDMDHENMFWYRQDPGLGLRLIYFSYDVKMKEKGDIPEGYSVSREKKERFSLILESASTNQTSMYLCASSSPGQGGTEAFFGQGTRLTVV.